Presented here are 20 T cell receptor beta chains from one specimen sequenced in a study of CD8 T cells in ankylosing spondylitis (dated 2017 in TCRdb). The receptor library was made with 5' RACE. The sample was run on an Illumina HiSeq 2500. TCRdb ran its own pipeline on the public reads, namely fastp trimming at Q25 and MiXCR clone calling, and kept in-frame beta chains. Each CDR3 protein gets just one entry, which takes the most common genes and DNA from the rows behind it. This sample comprises 200,000 or so distinct CDR3 sequences, 10% to 15% of them detected only once. Jointly, the top ten make up roughly 11% of the sample. The sample taken for sequencing was blood, either unsorted or a sorted T cell fraction (not recorded which). The receptors stem from a female donor with ankylosing spondylitis or in good health (not recorded which).

This clonotype was seen only a few times. The V call is TRBV6-1, the J call TRBJ2-7, with D possibly being TRBD1 or TRBD2 (5 bases each). Trimming removed 2 bases at V and 0 bases at J, with 11 bases between. This CDR3 has 15 amino acids. Germline-derived CDR1 and CDR2 are MNHNS and SASEGT. CDR3 residues: CASSENPGSSYEQYF. In nucleotides, the CDR3 is TGTGCCAGCAGTGAAAACCCAGGGAGCTCCTACGAGCAGTACTTC.

This rearrangement joins TRBV3-1 to TRBJ2-2; TRBD1 is a possible D gene (6 bases). CDR3 size: 14 residues. The V end lost 4 bases, the J end lost 6 bases, and 12 bases lay between the germline ends. Germline assignment: CDR1 LGHDT and CDR2 YNNKEL (reference sequence). The CDR3 region is CASSLYRDPGELFF. The CDR3 DNA reads as TGTGCCAGCAGCCTCTACAGGGATCCCGGGGAGCTGTTTTTT. Combining the CDR3 with reference TRBV3-1 and TRBJ2-2 gives the whole variable domain DTAVSQTPKYLVTQMGNDKSIKCEQNLGHDTMYWYKQDSKKFLKIMFSYNNKELIINETVPNRFSPKSPDKAHLNLHINSLELGDSAVYFCASSLYRDPGELFFGEGSRLTVL.

This clonotype was seen ten or more times. The chain employs TRBV28 and TRBJ1-4, with a tentative D call TRBD1 (5 bases). The germline V and J ends were trimmed by 5 bases and 4 bases, with 17 bases remaining between them. The CDR3 is 16 residues long. The germline gives CDR1 MDHEN, CDR2 SYDVKM. The DNA of the CDR3 is TGTGCCAGCAGTCCCCGGGGACCCGGGGGTAATGAAAAACTGTTTTTT. It specifies CASSPRGPGGNEKLFF.

In this sample, this clonotype turned up a few times. J is TRBJ1-5 and V is TRBV20-1, with a tentative D call TRBD1 (6 bases). V dropped 0 bases and J dropped 6 bases, with 15 bases sitting between them. The germline V gene encodes CDR1 DFQATT and CDR2 SNEGSKA (reference sequence). This CDR3 is 15 amino acids long. The CDR3 coding sequence is TGCAGTGCTAGAGATCCACAGGGCTTTGGTCAGCCCCAGCATTTT. Amino acid sequence: CSARDPQGFGQPQHF.

This clonotype has ten or more counts. The chain employs TRBV7-9 and TRBJ1-4; perhaps TRBD1 as D (5 bases). Germline CDR1 SEHNR, CDR2 FQNEAQ (reference sequence). Trimming removed 5 bases from V and 7 bases from J, with 14 bases in between. This CDR3 comprises 14 residues. DNA of the CDR3: TGTGCCAGCAGCGCCCCCGGGACCCGTGAAAAACTGTTTTTT. The encoded protein is CASSAPGTREKLFF.

This clonotype was seen at least ten times. The chain links TRBV7-6 to TRBJ2-1; possibly TRBD1 or TRBD2 for D (5 bases each). Per germline, CDR1 SGHVS and CDR2 FNYEAQ. V lost 5 bases and J 6 bases, leaving 17 bases between the germline ends. There are 15 residues in the CDR3. The CDR3 nucleotides read TGTGCCAGCAGCCCGGGACGGTCTCTCTCCAATGAGCAGTTCTTC. Translation gives CASSPGRSLSNEQFF.

Many counts were recorded for this clonotype. The chain has TRBV3-1 and TRBJ2-7, with D tentatively TRBD2 (6 bases). Germline CDR1 reads LGHDT; CDR2 reads YNNKEL (reference sequence). The CDR3 runs 15 residues. Trimming cost V 4 bases and J 3 bases, with 16 bases left between them. The CDR3 nucleotides read TGTGCCAGCAGCCCTAGCGTAGCGAACTACTACGAGCAGTACTTC. It translates to CASSPSVANYYEQYF.

The chain uses TRBV28 and TRBJ1-2, with D unclear. CDR1 and CDR2 (germline): MDHEN, SYDVKM. The V and J ends lost 4 bases and 4 bases respectively, with 7 bases between them. CDR3 length: 12 amino acids. The DNA for the CDR3 is TGTGCCAGCAGTTGGAGAGGCTATGGCTACACCTTC. It encodes CASSWRGYGYTF.

This clonotype came up many times. The chain links TRBV27 to TRBJ2-1; D gene uncertain. The germline V gene encodes CDR1 MNHEY and CDR2 SMNVEV (reference sequence). Trimming stripped 7 bases from V and 9 bases from J, with 13 bases between. There are 12 residues in the CDR3. The CDR3 reads CASTWGGGEQFF. The DNA for the CDR3 is TGTGCCAGCACCTGGGGTGGCGGTGAGCAGTTCTTC.

This clonotype was counted only a few times. J is TRBJ2-4 and V is TRBV7-8; possible D gene TRBD1, 6 bases. CDR1 SGHVS and CDR2 FQNEAQ come from the germline V gene. This CDR3 contains 16 residues. The V end was cut by 3 bases, the J end by 3 bases, with 15 bases between. The CDR3 spells CASSLARTADKNIQYF. As DNA, the CDR3 is TGTGCCAGCAGCTTGGCCCGGACAGCGGACAAAAACATTCAGTACTTC.

The genes are TRBV4-3 and TRBJ2-5; D gene ambiguous. The CDR3 loop spans 13 amino acids. Germline-derived CDR1 and CDR2 are LGHNA and YSLEER. V was shortened by 0 bases and J by 4 bases, with 6 bases between the two germline ends. The CDR3 region is CASSQEGGETQYF. For the CDR3, the DNA is TGCGCCAGCAGCCAAGAAGGCGGAGAGACCCAGTACTTC.

The J gene is TRBJ2-1, the V gene TRBV29-1; D gene ambiguous. V was trimmed by 6 bases and J by 15 bases, leaving 18 bases between them. Germline V CDR1 and CDR2: SQVTM, ANQGSEA. The CDR3 has 11 amino acids. CDR3 in amino acids: CSVPDGPPLFF. The CDR3 DNA follows: TGCAGCGTACCCGACGGCCCTCCCCTGTTCTTC.

A note on this clonotype: Germline is not matched at one junction end, which may reflect a read error. The CDR3 loop reads CASTIREAGVGLAGATGELLF. The CDR3 nucleotides read TGTGCCAGCACGATTAGGGAGGCAGGGGTAGGACTAGCGGGAGCCACCGGGGAGCTGCTTTTT. The rearrangement joins TRBV11-2 to TRBJ2-2; 13 nucleotides line up with TRBD2. CDR1 and CDR2 (germline): SGHAT, FQNNGV. This CDR3 comprises 21 residues.

Points on this clonotype: A much larger clone differs from this one at a single base, so this may be a read error. The rearrangement uses TRBV24-1 and TRBJ2-3, with TRBD1 matching 8 bases. The CDR3 length is 18 residues. From germline, CDR1 is KGHDR and CDR2 SFDVKD. V was pared by 8 bases and J by 0 bases, with 15 bases of the junction left unmatched. DNA of the CDR3: TGTGCCACCAATGAGCCGGGACAGGTGCTTACTAGCACAGATACGCAGTATTTT. Protein sequence: CATNEPGQVLTSTDTQYF.

This clonotype occurred a few times. V usage is TRBV7-2 and J usage is TRBJ1-1; D is ambiguous. V lost 0 bases and J lost 1, with 6 bases in between. The CDR3 spans 14 residues. CDR1 and CDR2 from the germline V gene are SGHTA and FQGNSA. CDR3 sequence (DNA): TGTGCCAGCAGCTTAGCTCCAGCGAACACTGAAGCTTTCTTT. Protein sequence: CASSLAPANTEAFF.

Remarks on this clonotype: At one end, the junction sequence differs from germline, possibly due to a read error. This chain connects TRBV11-3 to TRBJ2-4; 7 nucleotides agree with TRBD2. Germline V gene lookup returns CDR1 SGHNT and CDR2 YENEEA. The CDR3 contains 15 residues. The CDR3: CASSLAAGAENIQYF. CDR3 sequence (DNA): TGTGCCAGCAGCTTAGCCGCGGGAGCCGAAAACATTCAGTACTTC.

At least ten counts were recorded for this clonotype. This chain links TRBV20-1 with TRBJ2-3; D possibly corresponds to TRBD2 (5 bases). This CDR3 is 13 amino acids long. Deletions cut 7 bases from V and 2 bases from J, with 13 bases between. Germline CDR1 and CDR2: DFQATT and SNEGSKA (reference sequence). The CDR3: CSGRSGSTDTQYF. CDR3 DNA sequence: TGCAGTGGGAGGAGCGGATCCACAGATACGCAGTATTTT.

This clonotype was detected many times. V is TRBV7-9 and J is TRBJ2-7; TRBD1 aligns across 8 bases. The germline gives CDR1 SEHNR, CDR2 FQNEAQ (reference sequence). V lost 0 bases, J lost 4 bases, and 5 bases stayed unmatched. This CDR3 comprises 15 residues. The CDR3 DNA reads as TGTGCCAGCAGCTTAGCGGACAGGGTTGAGTACGAGCAGTACTTC. It translates to CASSLADRVEYEQYF.

Notes on this clonotype: A much larger clone differs by one base, so this may be a read error. The chain has TRBV7-9 and TRBJ2-1; D is ambiguous. Germline loops: CDR1 SEHNR, CDR2 FQNEAQ (reference sequence). This CDR3 comprises 15 residues. CDR3 protein: CTSSLLSVTYNEQFF. CDR3 nucleotide sequence: TGTACCAGCAGCTTATTGAGCGTAACCTACAATGAGCAGTTCTTC.

Comments on this clonotype: This may stem from a read error, because a much larger clone lies one nucleotide away. The chain has TRBV6-2 or TRBV6-3 and TRBJ2-7; D gene uncertain. The CDR3 runs to 15 residues. Germline CDR1 MNHEY, CDR2 SVGEGT. V lost 0 bases and J 3 bases, leaving 12 bases between the germline ends. The DNA for the CDR3 is TGTGCCAGCAGTTACTCGATTGGCAGCCTCTACGAGCAGTACTTC. Residues: CASSYSIGSLYEQYF.